These 15 T cell receptor beta chains share one sample of origin, sequenced in a study of cytomegalovirus exposure and HLA in healthy donors (dated by TCRdb to 2017 to 2019). The method was the immunoSEQ multiplex PCR assay. The multiplex PCR relied on a mix of 60 forward primers for TCR Vbeta segments and 13 reverse primers for TCR Jbeta segments. The table comes from immuneACCESS by way of TCRdb, which keeps in-frame sequences with V and J called. Part of the clones is missing from these tables; in studies checked, under half for an unresolved V gene and the rest for unknown reasons. The sample profile shows around 100,000 clones; roughly 71% of them were found once. The ten largest clonotypes hold approximately 11% of the sample. Sequenced input: PBMCs. The receptors originated from a man aged 40-49 years in good health and CMV-seropositive.

The gene calls are TRBV7-9 and TRBJ2-1, with D perhaps TRBD2 (6 bases). CDR1 and CDR2 (germline): SEHNR, FQNEAQ (reference sequence). The CDR3 is made up of 15 amino acids. V lost 5 bases and J lost 7, with 18 bases in between. CDR3 in DNA: TGTGCCAGCAGCCCAGGTGGGTCTAGCGCGAATGAGCAGTTCTTC. It yields the protein CASSPGGSSANEQFF.

This clone was found a few times. This sequence joins TRBV10-3 and TRBJ1-2; D is unresolved. The CDR3 extends over 13 amino acids. V was cut by 0 bases and J by 5 bases, with 7 bases left in between. CDR1 is ENHRY, CDR2 SYGVKD, per germline. The CDR3 loop reads CAISESNGYGYTF. The CDR3 coding sequence is TGTGCCATCAGTGAGTCGAACGGTTATGGCTACACCTTC.

The V and J genes are TRBV28 and TRBJ2-3; 7 positions agree with TRBD1. Germline-derived CDR1 and CDR2 are MDHEN and SYDVKM. The CDR3 extends over 15 amino acids. V was clipped by 1 base and J by 2 bases; unmatched bases: 3. The CDR3 DNA follows: TGTGCCAGCAGTTTATCGGGACAGTACACAGATACGCAGTATTTT. This translates into CASSLSGQYTDTQYF.

This clone was picked up a small number of times. J is TRBJ2-4 and V is TRBV28; no reliable D call. Trimming removed 5 bases at V and 9 bases at J, with 14 bases between. The CDR3 has 13 amino acids. From germline, CDR1 is MDHEN and CDR2 SYDVKM. CDR3 loop: CASSTYQAGIQYF. The CDR3 nucleotides are TGTGCCAGCAGTACCTACCAAGCTGGCATTCAGTACTTC.

This chain links TRBV25-1 with TRBJ2-2; D unresolved. The germline gives CDR1 MGHDK, CDR2 SYGVNS. The germline V and J ends were trimmed by 2 bases and 1 base, with 8 bases remaining between them. The CDR3 has 15 residues. CDR3 DNA sequence: TGTGCCAGCAGTGAAGTAACAGAGAACACCGGGGAGCTGTTTTTT. Protein: CASSEVTENTGELFF.

The J gene is TRBJ2-3, the V gene TRBV7-2; 12 bases match TRBD2. CDR1 and CDR2 from the germline V gene are SGHTA and FQGNSA. J lost 4 bases, V lost 2 bases, and 7 bases had no gene match. The CDR3 has 17 amino acids. The CDR3 protein is CASSLPFASGRADTQYF. CDR3 in DNA: TGTGCCAGCAGCTTACCCTTTGCTAGCGGGAGGGCAGATACGCAGTATTTT.

The chain has TRBV13 and TRBJ2-4; weak D call: TRBD1 (6 bases). V lost 5 bases and J lost 0, with 23 bases in between. The CDR3 is 19 residues long. The germline CDR1 and CDR2 sequences are PRHDT and FYEKMQ (reference sequence). In DNA, the CDR3 is TGTGCCAGCAGCCCACCCCCAGGGGCCGACTTATTAGCCAAAAACATTCAGTACTTC. Its protein product is CASSPPPGADLLAKNIQYF.

The rearrangement uses TRBV19 and TRBJ1-4; D gene ambiguous. CDR1 and CDR2 from the germline V gene are LNHDA and SQIVND (reference sequence). The CDR3 is 14 amino acids. The V end was cut by 10 bases, the J end by 2 bases, with 14 bases between. The DNA for the CDR3 is TGTGCCACGAGGAGCGGGCGGACTAATGAAAAACTGTTTTTT. This codes for CATRSGRTNEKLFF.

This chain links TRBV16 with TRBJ1-5, with unresolved D. The ends were cut back, 0 bases at V and 2 bases at J, with 14 bases in the middle. CDR3 size: 17 residues. Per germline, CDR1 KGHSY and CDR2 FQNENV. The DNA of the CDR3 is TGTGCCAGCAGCCAATCTTACAGTCAGTCCGGCAATCAGCCCCAGCATTTT. Its protein is CASSQSYSQSGNQPQHF. The variable domain in full, completed from reference TRBV16 and TRBJ1-5, reads GEEVAQTPKHLVRGEGQKAKLYCAPIKGHSYVFWYQQVLKNEFKFLISFQNENVFDETGMPKERFSAKCLPNSPCSLEIQATKLEDSAVYFCASSQSYSQSGNQPQHFGDGTRLSIL.

This clone occurred a few times. V and J are TRBV2 and TRBJ1-1, with TRBD1 identical over 11 bases. This CDR3 spans 15 amino acids. Germline lookup yields CDR1 SNHLY and CDR2 FYNNEI. J lost 4 bases, V lost 1 base, and 2 bases had no gene match. The CDR3 protein is CASSEGTGGFTEAFF. The DNA for the CDR3 is TGTGCCAGCAGTGAAGGGACAGGGGGCTTCACTGAAGCTTTCTTT. Full variable domain (outside the CDR3, taken from reference TRBV2 and TRBJ1-1): EPEVTQTPSHQVTQMGQEVILRCVPISNHLYFYWYRQILGQKVEFLVSFYNNEISEKSEIFDDQFSVERPDGSNFTLKIRSTKLEDSAMYFCASSEGTGGFTEAFFGQGTRLTVV.

V and J are TRBV7-9 and TRBJ2-7; 7 bases align to TRBD1. This CDR3 region has 13 residues. V was pared by 1 base and J by 6 bases, with 3 bases of the junction left unmatched. Germline lookup yields CDR1 SEHNR and CDR2 FQNEAQ (reference sequence). CDR3 in amino acids: CASSLEGAGEQYF. For the CDR3, the DNA is TGTGCCAGCAGCTTAGAGGGGGCAGGCGAGCAGTACTTC.

The chain links TRBV5-7 to TRBJ2-7; the D gene is possibly TRBD1 (6 bases). TRBV5-7 is an ORF; its function is uncertain. V shed 1 base and J shed 0 bases, with 14 bases lying between them. The CDR3 contains 16 residues. CDR3 bases: TGTGCCAGCAGCTTGATCTGCAGGGGCAACTCCTACGAGCAGTACGTC. As protein: CASSLICRGNSYEQYV.

The chain combines TRBV7-9 with TRBJ2-7; 8 bases line up with TRBD2. The ends lost 6 bases at V and 1 base at J; junction bases unmatched: 5. This CDR3 spans 14 amino acids. Germline CDR1 is SEHNR and CDR2 is FQNEAQ (reference sequence). DNA of the CDR3: TGTGCCAGCAGTCCAGGCGGGGGGTCCTACGAGCAGTACTTC. Its translation is CASSPGGGSYEQYF.

The rearrangement uses TRBV19 and TRBJ1-1; D is perhaps TRBD1 (6 bases). The V gene's germline CDR1 is LNHDA and CDR2 SQIVND (reference sequence). CDR3 size: 15 residues. V gave up 5 bases and J gave up 5 bases, with 18 bases separating them. The CDR3 loop reads CASSPRDTGRTEAFF. CDR3 sequence (DNA): TGTGCCAGTAGTCCCCGGGACACCGGTCGAACTGAAGCTTTCTTT.

This rearrangement joins TRBV28 to TRBJ2-3; maybe TRBD2 (6 bases). Germline V gene data show CDR1 as MDHEN and CDR2 as SYDVKM. The V gene lost 3 bases and the J gene lost 6 bases, with 7 bases spanning the gap. CDR3 length: 12 amino acids. The DNA of the CDR3 is TGTGCCAGCAGTTTGGCGGGGGATACGCAGTATTTT. Translating gives CASSLAGDTQYF.